This T cell receptor (beta chain) was found in a study of T cell responses to AZD1222 COVID-19 vaccine. Regarding the study as a whole: The study identified only six AZD1222 recipients as seropositive at baseline. CD4 TCRs linked to vaccination spanned spike, dominating at 160-218 and 743-854.

This clone occurred once. Its antigen is currently unknown. The table came from immunoSEQ multiplex PCR; TCRdb's copy has only in-frame clones and leaves some out. The sample includes around 270,000 clones, almost 95% of them seen just once. Germline CDR1 reads SNHLY; CDR2 reads FYNNEI. V gave up 4 bases and J gave up 7 bases, with 13 bases separating them. The CDR3 spans 13 residues. Sequences were derived from peripheral blood, sampled 28 days after the second AZD1222 dose. The receptor comes from an adult who received the AZD1222 COVID-19 vaccine. The chain has TRBV2 and TRBJ2-5, with D tentatively TRBD1 or TRBD2 (5 bases each). The CDR3: CASSGWDLGTQYF. The CDR3 DNA is TGTGCCAGCAGTGGCTGGGACCTTGGGACCCAGTACTTC.